This TCR beta chain was recorded in a study of T cell responses to AZD1222 COVID-19 vaccine. This CDR3 contains 15 residues. The V gene end was trimmed by 2 bases and the J gene end by 4 bases; junction bases not matched to a gene: 5. Germline assignment: CDR1 MRHNA and CDR2 SNTAGT. Produced via immunoSEQ multiplex PCR; TCRdb's table is partial and in-frame only. This sample yields about 170,000 clones, of which 80% to 95% are seen a single time; over 1.5% belongs to the top ten. On this clone: Other DNA sequences in this specimen translate into the identical CDR3.

The rearrangement links TRBV6-4 to TRBJ2-3, with TRBD2 matching over 8 bases. The starting material was peripheral blood, obtained on day 0 of AZD1222 vaccination. This clonotype was sampled from an adult in good health. CDR3: CASSDASGGADTQYF. Written as DNA, the CDR3 is TGTGCCAGCAGTGACGCATCCGGGGGGGCAGATACGCAGTATTTT.